This entry features one T cell receptor (beta chain) sequence. Clones were sequenced by immunoSEQ multiplex PCR, and TCRdb holds only the in-frame ones, with some missing. The repertoire holds 100,000 to 150,000 clones, with 84% as singletons. The sample originates from a study of blood T cell repertoires in COVID-19. The V and J ends lost 3 bases and 0 bases respectively, with 11 bases between them. Germline V lookup: CDR1 SGHNT, CDR2 YENEEA. The CDR3 runs to 16 residues. Sequences were obtained from PBMCs or T cells enriched from blood (not recorded which). The receptor was derived from a man between 35 and 55 years old with acute COVID-19. This sequence joins TRBV11-3 and TRBJ2-2; the D gene is possibly TRBD1 (6 bases). Here the CDR3 reads CASSFGQTSNTGELFF. The CDR3 DNA is TGTGCCAGCAGCTTCGGACAGACTTCGAACACCGGGGAGCTGTTTTTT.